This T cell receptor (beta chain) is drawn from a study of T cells in Graves' hyperthyroidism and ophthalmopathy. This clonotype showed up just a few times. Amplification yielded TCR beta CDR3 regions, with RNA transcripts as the source. TCR CDR3 underwent first-round RT-PCR with the HTBI primer set. TCRdb independently ran MiXCR on the multiplex PCR reads; one entry per CDR3 protein. The sample includes over 200,000 distinct CDR3 sequences, roughly 17% of them seen just once. CDR1 is SGHRS and CDR2 is YFSETQ in the germline V gene. This CDR3 has 13 amino acids. The germline V and J ends were trimmed by 0 bases and 4 bases, with 8 bases remaining between them.

The specimen sequenced was blood. The sequence was collected from a man aged 45 to 65 with Graves' hyperthyroidism. The rearrangement links TRBV5-1 to TRBJ2-7; D unresolved. CDR3 coding DNA: TGCGCCAGCAGCTTGGAAGGGTGGTACGAGCAGTACTTC. It encodes CASSLEGWYEQYF. The full variable domain, in which reference TRBV5-1 and TRBJ2-7 provide the parts outside the CDR3, is KAGVTQTPRYLIKTRGQQVTLSCSPISGHRSVSWYQQTPGQGLQFLFEYFSETQRNKGNFPGRFSGRQFSNSRSEMNVSTLELGDSALYLCASSLEGWYEQYFGPGTRLTVT.